This T cell receptor (beta chain) was profiled in a study of CD8 T cells in Susac syndrome. After extraction with the RNeasy kit, about 0.5 to 1 ug of the RNA was reverse transcribed using random hexamers. TCR beta CDR3 was amplified by immunoSEQ covering 54 Vbeta and 13 Jbeta. Each CDR3 protein is one row after TCRdb ran MiXCR on the immunoSEQ multiplex PCR reads. Of around 200,000 distinct CDR3 sequences detected, 95% appear once; the ten largest clones hold 0.098%. The TCR sequence derives from a human donor with Susac syndrome. The sample taken for sequencing was CD4+ T cells from PBMCs.

DNA for the CDR3: TGTGCCAGCAGCCAACCGGACAGACCAAACTATGGCTACACCTTC. Its translation is CASSQPDRPNYGYTF. V and J are TRBV3-1 and TRBJ1-2; the D gene is possibly TRBD1 (6 bases). The CDR3 consists of 15 residues. Germline values: CDR1 LGHDT, CDR2 YNNKEL (reference sequence). V lost 2 bases and J lost 2, with 12 bases in between.